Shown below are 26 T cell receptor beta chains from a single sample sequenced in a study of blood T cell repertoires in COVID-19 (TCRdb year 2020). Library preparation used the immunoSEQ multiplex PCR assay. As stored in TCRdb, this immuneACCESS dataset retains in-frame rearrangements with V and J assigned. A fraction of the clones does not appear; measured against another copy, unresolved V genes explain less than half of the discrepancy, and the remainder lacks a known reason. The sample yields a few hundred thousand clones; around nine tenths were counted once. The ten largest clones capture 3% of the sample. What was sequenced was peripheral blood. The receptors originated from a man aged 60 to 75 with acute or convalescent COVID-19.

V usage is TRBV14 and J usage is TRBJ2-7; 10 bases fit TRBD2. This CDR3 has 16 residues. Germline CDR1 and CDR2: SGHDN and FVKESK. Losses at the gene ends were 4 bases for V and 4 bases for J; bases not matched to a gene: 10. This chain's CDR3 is CASSPIAGGRRYEQYF. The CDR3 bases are TGTGCCAGCAGCCCAATAGCGGGGGGACGGAGATACGAGCAGTACTTC.

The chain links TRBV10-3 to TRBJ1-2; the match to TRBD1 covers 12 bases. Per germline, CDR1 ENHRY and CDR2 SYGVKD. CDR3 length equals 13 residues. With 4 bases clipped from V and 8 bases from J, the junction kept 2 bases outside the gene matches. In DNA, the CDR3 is TGTGCCATCAGTGGGGACAGGGGGCTCGGCTACACCTTC. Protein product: CAISGDRGLGYTF.

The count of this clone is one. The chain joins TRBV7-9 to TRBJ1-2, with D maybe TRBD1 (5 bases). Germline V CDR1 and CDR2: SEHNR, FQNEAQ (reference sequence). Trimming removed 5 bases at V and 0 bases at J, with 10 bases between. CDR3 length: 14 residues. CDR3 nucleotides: TGTGCCAGCAGCATAATACAGGCTAACTATGGCTACACCTTC. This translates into CASSIIQANYGYTF.

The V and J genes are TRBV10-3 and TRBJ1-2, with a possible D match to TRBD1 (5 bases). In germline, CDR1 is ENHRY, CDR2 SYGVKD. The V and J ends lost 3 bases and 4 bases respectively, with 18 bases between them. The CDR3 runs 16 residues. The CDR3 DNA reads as TGTGCCATCAGTGACCTAAGGACATTTTTCACCTATGGCTACACCTTC. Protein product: CAISDLRTFFTYGYTF.

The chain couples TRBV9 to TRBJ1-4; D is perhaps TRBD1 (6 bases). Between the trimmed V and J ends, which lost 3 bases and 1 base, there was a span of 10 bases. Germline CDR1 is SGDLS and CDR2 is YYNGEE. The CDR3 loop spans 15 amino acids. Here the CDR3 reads CASSAQTGTNEKLFF. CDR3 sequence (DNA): TGTGCCAGCAGCGCACAGACAGGAACTAATGAAAAACTGTTTTTT.

CDR3 loop: CASSPKGSSYNSPLHF. In nucleotides, the CDR3 is TGTGCCAGCAGCCCGAAAGGGAGCTCCTATAATTCACCCCTCCACTTT. The gene calls are TRBV11-2 and TRBJ1-6; no reliable D call. Germline V gives CDR1 SGHAT, CDR2 FQNNGV. Trimming stripped 5 bases from V and 0 bases from J, with 11 bases between. This CDR3 contains 16 residues.

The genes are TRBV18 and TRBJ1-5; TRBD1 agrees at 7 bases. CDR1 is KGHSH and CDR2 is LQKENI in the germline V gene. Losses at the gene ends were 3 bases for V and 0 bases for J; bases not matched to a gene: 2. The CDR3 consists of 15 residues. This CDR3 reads CASSPRTGSNQPQHF. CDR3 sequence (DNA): TGTGCCAGCTCACCCCGGACAGGTAGCAATCAGCCCCAGCATTTT.

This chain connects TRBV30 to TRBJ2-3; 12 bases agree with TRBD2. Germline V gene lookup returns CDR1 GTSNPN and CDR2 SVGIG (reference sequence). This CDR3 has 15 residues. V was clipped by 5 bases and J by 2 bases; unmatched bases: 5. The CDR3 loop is CAWSLAGGYTDTQYF. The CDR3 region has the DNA TGTGCCTGGTCACTAGCGGGGGGTTACACAGATACGCAGTATTTT. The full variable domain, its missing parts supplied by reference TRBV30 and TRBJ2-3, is SQTIHQWPATLVQPVGSPLSLECTVEGTSNPNLYWYRQAAGRGLQLLFYSVGIGQISSEVPQNLSASRPQDRQFILSSKKLLLSDSGFYLCAWSLAGGYTDTQYFGPGTRLTVL.

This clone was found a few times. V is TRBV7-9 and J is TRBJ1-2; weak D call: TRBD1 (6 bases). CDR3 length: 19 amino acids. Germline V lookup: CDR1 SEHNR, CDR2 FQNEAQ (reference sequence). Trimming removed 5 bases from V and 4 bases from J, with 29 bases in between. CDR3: CASSMLTGIPSHLAYGYTF. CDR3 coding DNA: TGTGCCAGCAGCATGCTGACAGGAATACCTTCTCATCTTGCCTATGGCTACACCTTC.

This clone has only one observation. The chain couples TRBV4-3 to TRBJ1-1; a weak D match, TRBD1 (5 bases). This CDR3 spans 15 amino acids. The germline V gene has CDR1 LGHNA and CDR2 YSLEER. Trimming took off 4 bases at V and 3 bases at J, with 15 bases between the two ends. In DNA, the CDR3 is TGCGCCAGCAGCCTCAGCGCGGGGGGGGACACTGAAGCTTTCTTT. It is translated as CASSLSAGGDTEAFF.

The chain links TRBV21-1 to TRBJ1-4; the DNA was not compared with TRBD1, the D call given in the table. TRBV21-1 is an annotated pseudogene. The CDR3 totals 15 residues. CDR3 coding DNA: TGTGCCAGCAGCAAAATTGCAGGGAATAATGAAAAACTGTTTTTT. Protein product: CASSKIAGNNEKLFF.

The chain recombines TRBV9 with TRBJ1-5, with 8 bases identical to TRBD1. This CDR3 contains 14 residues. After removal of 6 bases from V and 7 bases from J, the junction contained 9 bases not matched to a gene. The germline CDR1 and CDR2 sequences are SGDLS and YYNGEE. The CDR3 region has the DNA TGTGCCAGCAACTCTCAGGGGGCTGGCCAGCCCCAGCATTTT. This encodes CASNSQGAGQPQHF.

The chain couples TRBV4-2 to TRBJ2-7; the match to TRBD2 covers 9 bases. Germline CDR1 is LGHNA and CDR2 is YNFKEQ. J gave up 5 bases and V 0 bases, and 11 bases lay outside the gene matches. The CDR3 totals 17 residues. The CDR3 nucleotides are TGTGCCAGCAGCCAAGATGGGCGGGGGGGCCATTTTGACGAGCAGTACTTC. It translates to CASSQDGRGGHFDEQYF.

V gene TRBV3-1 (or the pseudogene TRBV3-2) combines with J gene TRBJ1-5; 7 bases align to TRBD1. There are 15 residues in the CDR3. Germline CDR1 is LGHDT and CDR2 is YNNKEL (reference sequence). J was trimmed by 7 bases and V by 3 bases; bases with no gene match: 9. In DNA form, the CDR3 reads TGTGCCAGCAGCCATCGGGACAGAGGGGAACAGCCCCAGCATTTT. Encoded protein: CASSHRDRGEQPQHF.

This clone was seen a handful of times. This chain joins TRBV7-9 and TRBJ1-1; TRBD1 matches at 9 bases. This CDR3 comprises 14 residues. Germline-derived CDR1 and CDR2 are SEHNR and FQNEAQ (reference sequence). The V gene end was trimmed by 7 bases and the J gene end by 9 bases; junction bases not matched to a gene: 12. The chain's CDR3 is CASNPTGGVPKAFF. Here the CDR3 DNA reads TGTGCCAGCAACCCCACAGGGGGCGTCCCGAAAGCTTTCTTT.

The CDR3 coding sequence is TGTGCCATCGCCCCCCAGGGTACGAGTCAGCCCCAGCATTTT. It encodes CAIAPQGTSQPQHF. The genes are TRBV10-3 and TRBJ1-5, with D possibly TRBD1 on 5 matching bases. CDR1 is ENHRY, CDR2 SYGVKD, per germline. This CDR3 comprises 14 residues. The V gene lost 8 bases and the J gene lost 6 bases, with 17 bases spanning the gap.

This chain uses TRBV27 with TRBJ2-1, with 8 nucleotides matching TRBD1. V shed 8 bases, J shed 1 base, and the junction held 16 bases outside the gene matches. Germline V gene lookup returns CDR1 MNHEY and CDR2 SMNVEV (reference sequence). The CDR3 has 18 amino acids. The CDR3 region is CASGSGQGGSLSYNEQFF. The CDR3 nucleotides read TGTGCCAGCGGGAGTGGACAGGGAGGAAGCTTGTCCTACAATGAGCAGTTCTTC.

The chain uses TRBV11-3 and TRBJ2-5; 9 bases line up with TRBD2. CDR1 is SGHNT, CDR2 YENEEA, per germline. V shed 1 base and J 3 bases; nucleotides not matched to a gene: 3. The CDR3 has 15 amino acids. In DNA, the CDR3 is TGTGCCAGCAGCTTAGGCTTAGCGGGGGAAGAGACCCAGTACTTC. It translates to CASSLGLAGEETQYF.

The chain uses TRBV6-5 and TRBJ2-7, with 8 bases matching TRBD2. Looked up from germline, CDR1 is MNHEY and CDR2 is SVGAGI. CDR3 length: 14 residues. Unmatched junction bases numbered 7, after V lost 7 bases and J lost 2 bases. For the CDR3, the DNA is TGTGCCAGCACCGGGGGGGTAGGAACCTACGAGCAGTACTTC. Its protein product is CASTGGVGTYEQYF.

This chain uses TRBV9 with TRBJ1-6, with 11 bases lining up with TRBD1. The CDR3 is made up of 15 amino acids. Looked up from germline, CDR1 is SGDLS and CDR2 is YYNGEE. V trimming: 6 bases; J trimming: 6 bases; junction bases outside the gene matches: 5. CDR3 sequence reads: CASTLGTGGNSPLHF. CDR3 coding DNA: TGTGCCAGCACGTTAGGGACAGGGGGTAATTCACCCCTCCACTTT.

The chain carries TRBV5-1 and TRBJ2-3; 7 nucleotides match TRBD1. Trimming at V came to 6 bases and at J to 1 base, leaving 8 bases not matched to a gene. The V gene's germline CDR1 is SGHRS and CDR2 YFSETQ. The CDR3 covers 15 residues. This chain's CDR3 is CASKTGAPRTDTQYF. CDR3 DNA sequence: TGCGCCAGCAAAACAGGGGCACCCCGCACAGATACGCAGTATTTT.

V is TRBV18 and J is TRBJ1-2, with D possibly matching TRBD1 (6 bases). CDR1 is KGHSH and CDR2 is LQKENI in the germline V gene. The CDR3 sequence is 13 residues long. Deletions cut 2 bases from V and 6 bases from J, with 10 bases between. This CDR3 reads CASSPTTGNGYTF. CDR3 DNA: TGTGCCAGCTCACCAACCACAGGGAATGGCTACACCTTC.

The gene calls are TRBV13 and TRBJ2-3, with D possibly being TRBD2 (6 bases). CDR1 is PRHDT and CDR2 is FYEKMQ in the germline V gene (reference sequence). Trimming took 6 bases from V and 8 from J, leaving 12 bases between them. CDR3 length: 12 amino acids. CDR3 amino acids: CASRLAGGTQYF. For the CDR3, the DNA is TGTGCCAGCAGGCTCGCCGGGGGTACGCAGTATTTT.

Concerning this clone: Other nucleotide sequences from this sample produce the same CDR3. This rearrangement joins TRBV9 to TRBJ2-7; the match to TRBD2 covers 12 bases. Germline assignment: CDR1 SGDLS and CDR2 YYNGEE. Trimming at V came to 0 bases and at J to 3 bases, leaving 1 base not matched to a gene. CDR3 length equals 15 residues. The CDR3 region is CASSVGLAGVYEQYF. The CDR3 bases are TGTGCCAGCAGCGTAGGACTAGCGGGGGTCTACGAGCAGTACTTC.

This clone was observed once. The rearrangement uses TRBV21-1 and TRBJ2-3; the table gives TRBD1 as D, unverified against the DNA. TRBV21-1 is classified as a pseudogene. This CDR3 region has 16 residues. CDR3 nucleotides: TGTGCCAGCAGCAAGGGTGGGACAAATAGCACAGATACGCAGTATTTT. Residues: CASSKGGTNSTDTQYF.

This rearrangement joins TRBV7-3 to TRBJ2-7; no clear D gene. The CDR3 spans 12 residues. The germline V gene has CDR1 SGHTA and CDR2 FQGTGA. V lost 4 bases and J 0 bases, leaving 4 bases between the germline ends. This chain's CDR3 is CASSSSSYEQYF. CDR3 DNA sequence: TGTGCCAGCAGCTCGAGCTCCTACGAGCAGTACTTC.